Described below is a single T cell receptor (beta chain) sequence and its context. Its antigen is unidentified. This entry belongs to a study of cytomegalovirus exposure and HLA in healthy donors. The study's findings and limits: Cytomegalovirus-associated status was assigned to about 150 TCR beta chains. Researchers reported that a few CMV-associated chains were confirmed in vitro as CMV antigen-specific.

Germline assignment: CDR1 SGDLS and CDR2 YYNGEE. The V gene lost 1 base and the J gene lost 6 bases, with 8 bases spanning the gap. The CDR3 length is 13 residues. Libraries were prepared by immunoSEQ multiplex PCR; TCRdb keeps only in-frame clonotypes and omits some of them. The data contain 150,000 or so clones, 87% of them singletons. This clonotype originated in a woman in her 30s in good health and CMV-seronegative. The chain is built from TRBV9 and TRBJ2-1; unclear D gene. Sequenced input: PBMCs. As DNA, the CDR3 is TGTGCCAGCAGCGTAACCAGCGTCAATGAGCAGTTCTTC. Encoded protein: CASSVTSVNEQFF.